The 30 T cell receptor beta chains below all came from one sample that was sequenced in a study of resident and recirculating memory T cells in vitiligo. Profiling relied on immunoSEQ multiplex PCR, and the TCRdb table lists in-frame clones only, not all of them. The data contain tens of thousands of clones, roughly nine tenths of them singletons. The sequenced material came from blood. The source is a male donor with vitiligo.

The chain uses TRBV5-1 and TRBJ2-7, with TRBD1 identical over 7 bases. V gave up 4 bases and J gave up 1 base; unmatched junction bases: 11. CDR1 and CDR2 from the germline V gene are SGHRS and YFSETQ. The CDR3 runs 16 residues. The CDR3 sequence: CASSPGQPINSYEQYF. CDR3 DNA sequence: TGCGCCAGCAGCCCGGGACAGCCGATAAATTCCTACGAGCAGTACTTC.

This chain uses TRBV10-3 with TRBJ2-3; 8 nucleotides agree with TRBD2. V lost 3 bases and J lost 2; bases outside the gene matches: 7. The germline V gene encodes CDR1 ENHRY and CDR2 SYGVKD. This CDR3 comprises 16 residues. This chain's CDR3 is CAISDPSGGITDTQYF. CDR3 bases: TGTGCCATCAGTGACCCCAGCGGGGGAATCACAGATACGCAGTATTTT.

This chain connects TRBV6-6 to TRBJ1-6, with 10 bases fitting TRBD1. In germline, CDR1 is MNHNY, CDR2 SVGAGI (reference sequence). The CDR3 is 16 residues long. V was pared by 3 bases and J by 10 bases, with 9 bases of the junction left unmatched. Here the CDR3 reads CASSYLPGQGNSPLHF. CDR3 sequence (DNA): TGTGCCAGCAGTTATCTACCGGGACAGGGGAACTCACCCCTCCACTTT.

The chain joins TRBV11-2 to TRBJ1-1, with 7 bases identical to TRBD1. The junction had 12 bases not matched to a gene; V was cut back by 5 bases and J by 0 bases. This CDR3 spans 17 amino acids. CDR1 SGHAT and CDR2 FQNNGV come from the germline V gene. The CDR3: CASSLQGSRFMNTEAFF. CDR3 bases: TGTGCCAGCAGCCTACAGGGGTCGCGATTCATGAACACTGAAGCTTTCTTT.

This chain connects TRBV6-4 to TRBJ1-6; 8 bases map to TRBD1. This CDR3 is built from 14 residues. J lost 5 bases, V lost 10 bases, and 7 bases had no gene match. Germline V lookup: CDR1 MRHNA, CDR2 SNTAGT. The CDR3 coding sequence is TGTGCCACCTCGACAGGGGAAGATAATTCACCCCTCCACTTT. Its translation: CATSTGEDNSPLHF.

V and J are TRBV19 and TRBJ1-2; 9 positions agree with TRBD1. Germline-derived CDR1 and CDR2 are LNHDA and SQIVND (reference sequence). CDR3 length: 13 residues. Trimming at V came to 2 bases and at J to 8 bases, leaving 3 bases not matched to a gene. CDR3 DNA: TGTGCCAGTAGTATATGGGACAGGGAAGGCTACACCTTC. This codes for CASSIWDREGYTF.

The chain has TRBV19 and TRBJ1-2, with TRBD1 as a possible D gene (6 bases). Germline V gene sequence: CDR1 LNHDA, CDR2 SQIVND (reference sequence). V lost 0 bases and J lost 4, with 9 bases in between. The CDR3 is 14 residues long. CDR3 nucleotide sequence: TGTGCCAGTAGTATAGAGGGGGCTCTCTATGGCTACACCTTC. Residues: CASSIEGALYGYTF.

V gene TRBV5-8 combines with J gene TRBJ1-5, with D possibly being TRBD1 (6 bases). CDR3 length: 17 amino acids. The ends were cut back, 3 bases at V and 3 bases at J, with 19 bases in the middle. Germline V lookup: CDR1 SGHTS, CDR2 YDEGEE. This CDR3 reads CASSSNPTGLANQPQHF. The CDR3 nucleotides are TGTGCCAGCAGCTCTAACCCTACAGGGTTGGCCAATCAGCCCCAGCATTTT.

This clone was seen only once. This chain links TRBV5-1 with TRBJ1-1; 7 positions agree with TRBD1. The CDR3 extends over 15 amino acids. The J segment lost 3 bases and the V segment lost 0 bases, leaving 5 bases of the junction unmatched. Germline CDR1 reads SGHRS; CDR2 reads YFSETQ. The CDR3 loop reads CASSLGRQGDTEAFF. The DNA for the CDR3 is TGCGCCAGCAGCTTGGGGAGACAGGGTGACACTGAAGCTTTCTTT.

The gene calls are TRBV18 and TRBJ2-7; TRBD2 agrees at 7 bases. Trimming took 0 bases from V and 6 from J; bases not matched to a gene: 2. This CDR3 has 13 residues. Germline CDR1 reads KGHSH; CDR2 reads LQKENI. CDR3 in amino acids: CASSPPAGVEQYF. As DNA, the CDR3 is TGTGCCAGCTCACCACCGGCGGGGGTCGAGCAGTACTTC.

The gene calls are TRBV7-3 and TRBJ1-2; D gene uncertain. Germline assignment: CDR1 SGHTA and CDR2 FQGTGA. The germline V and J ends were trimmed by 2 bases and 2 bases, with 9 bases remaining between them. The CDR3 contains 14 residues. This CDR3 reads CASSLGQLNYGYTF. CDR3 nucleotide sequence: TGTGCCAGCAGCTTAGGGCAGCTCAACTATGGCTACACCTTC.

This clone was seen just once. V and J are TRBV10-3 and TRBJ1-1; 8 bases match TRBD1. After removal of 6 bases from V and 1 base from J, the junction contained 7 bases not matched to a gene. CDR3 size: 15 residues. Germline loops: CDR1 ENHRY, CDR2 SYGVKD. CDR3 region: CAISQDREGNTEAFF. The CDR3 bases are TGTGCCATCAGCCAGGACAGGGAGGGGAACACTGAAGCTTTCTTT.

This chain uses TRBV25-1 with TRBJ1-6; unclear D gene. CDR1 and CDR2 (germline): MGHDK, SYGVNS. Trimming cost V 3 bases and J 10 bases, with 16 bases left between them. The CDR3 contains 15 residues. The CDR3 reads CASSERYLSVSPLHF. The CDR3 bases are TGTGCCAGCAGTGAGAGGTATCTGTCAGTGTCACCCCTCCACTTT.

The J gene is TRBJ1-1, the V gene TRBV7-8, with 8 bases fitting TRBD1. The CDR3 sequence is 19 residues long. CDR1 is SGHVS, CDR2 FQNEAQ, per germline. Losses at the gene ends were 1 base for V and 0 bases for J; bases not matched to a gene: 13. The CDR3 nucleotides read TGTGCCAGCAGCTTAGTCTGGGGCTGGGGGACAGGAGTGAACACTGAAGCTTTCTTT. Translation: CASSLVWGWGTGVNTEAFF.

The CDR3 spells CASRGRVQFSYEQYF. Here the CDR3 DNA reads TGTGCCAGCAGGGGGAGGGTACAGTTCTCCTACGAGCAGTACTTC. The rearrangement joins TRBV2 to TRBJ2-7; 7 nucleotides agree with TRBD2. This CDR3 is built from 15 residues. The V gene's germline CDR1 is SNHLY and CDR2 FYNNEI. V dropped 6 bases and J dropped 0; count of bases not matched to a gene: 8.

The V gene is TRBV6-6, the J gene TRBJ2-5, with 10 bases fitting TRBD1. CDR1 and CDR2 (germline): MNHNY, SVGAGI (reference sequence). This CDR3 spans 16 amino acids. The ends lost 7 bases at V and 4 bases at J; junction bases unmatched: 12. CDR3 region: CASTPGGTGVGETQYF. The CDR3 coding sequence is TGTGCCAGCACCCCAGGGGGGACAGGGGTAGGAGAGACCCAGTACTTC.

The chain couples TRBV2 to TRBJ1-2, with 8 bases that match TRBD1. This CDR3 has 13 residues. J lost 10 bases, V lost 5 bases, and 9 bases had no gene match. CDR1 is SNHLY, CDR2 FYNNEI, per germline. The CDR3 loop reads CASSPGTGFDYTF. The CDR3 DNA is TGTGCCAGCAGTCCCGGGACAGGTTTTGACTACACCTTC.

The CDR3 is CASSLARQGRMNTEAFF. The CDR3 region has the DNA TGTGCCAGCAGCTTAGCGCGGCAGGGGCGGATGAACACTGAAGCTTTCTTT. The gene calls are TRBV7-2 and TRBJ1-1; tentatively, D is TRBD1 (6 bases). V dropped 0 bases and J dropped 0 bases, with 14 bases sitting between them. The CDR3 has 17 residues. Germline assignment: CDR1 SGHTA and CDR2 FQGNSA.

As to this clone: An end of the junction does not agree with germline; a read error may underlie this. The chain recombines TRBV5-4 with TRBJ1-2; 8 bases agree with TRBD1. CDR3 length: 14 residues. Germline CDR1 is SGHNT and CDR2 is YYREEE (reference sequence). Here the CDR3 DNA reads TGTGCCAGCAGCTTGTACAGGGGGTCCTATGACTACACCTTC. Amino acid sequence: CASSLYRGSYDYTF.

About this clone itself: Other DNA sequences from this sample encode an identical CDR3 as well. The chain joins TRBV27 to TRBJ2-2; D is possibly TRBD1 (6 bases). The CDR3 spans 13 residues. V shed 2 bases and J shed 5 bases, with 6 bases lying between them. CDR1 is MNHEY and CDR2 is SMNVEV in the germline V gene (reference sequence). CDR3 sequence (DNA): TGTGCCAGCAGTTTACAGGGGACCGGGGAGCTGTTTTTT. Encoded protein: CASSLQGTGELFF.

J is TRBJ1-6 and V is TRBV27, with D uncertain. CDR3 length equals 19 residues. V was cut by 2 bases and J by 0 bases, with 17 bases left in between. The germline gives CDR1 MNHEY, CDR2 SMNVEV (reference sequence). The CDR3 DNA reads TGTGCCAGCAGTTTACGGGCTCGCGGGCAAAGCTCCTATAATTCACCCCTCCACTTT. Translation: CASSLRARGQSSYNSPLHF.

This clone was seen a single time. The chain links TRBV11-2 to TRBJ2-3; maybe TRBD2 (7 bases). V gave up 0 bases and J gave up 2 bases, with 18 bases separating them. This CDR3 is built from 18 residues. Germline loops: CDR1 SGHAT, CDR2 FQNNGV. The CDR3 region has the DNA TGTGCCAGCAGCTTAGAACGTTTGGGGGGGCTCCCCACAGATACGCAGTATTTT. Amino acids: CASSLERLGGLPTDTQYF.

The V gene is TRBV21-1, the J gene TRBJ1-6; the table's D call of TRBD1 was not tested on the DNA. TRBV21-1 is shown as a pseudogene. The CDR3 covers 18 residues. The CDR3 nucleotides read TGTGCCAGCAGCAAAGTGGGGGCGGCGTCCTTTTCTAATTCACCCCTCCACTTT. Translated: CASSKVGAASFSNSPLHF.

The chain combines TRBV2 with TRBJ2-1; a possible D gene is TRBD2 (6 bases). The CDR3 is made up of 13 amino acids. V lost 6 bases and J lost 0, with 6 bases in between. Germline CDR1 is SNHLY and CDR2 is FYNNEI. For the CDR3, the DNA is TGTGCCAGCAGGACTAGCTCCTACAATGAGCAGTTCTTC. Its translation is CASRTSSYNEQFF.

V and J are TRBV5-4 and TRBJ1-2; possible D gene TRBD1, 5 bases. V dropped 4 bases and J dropped 2 bases, with 12 bases sitting between them. CDR3 length: 14 residues. Per the germline V gene, CDR1 is SGHNT and CDR2 is YYREEE (reference sequence). The CDR3 DNA is TGTGCCAGCAGCCCGACCGACAGAAACTATGGCTACACCTTC. Translating gives CASSPTDRNYGYTF.

The chain is built from TRBV19 and TRBJ2-7; possible D gene TRBD1, 5 bases. In germline, CDR1 is LNHDA, CDR2 SQIVND (reference sequence). The CDR3 sequence is 15 residues long. Deletions cut 5 bases from V and 1 base from J, with 15 bases between. CDR3 region: CASSSVLGQSYEQYF. CDR3 in DNA: TGTGCCAGTAGTTCGGTATTGGGGCAGTCCTACGAGCAGTACTTC. The whole variable domain, remainder taken from reference TRBV19 and TRBJ2-7, is DGGITQSPKYLFRKEGQNVTLSCEQNLNHDAMYWYRQDPGQGLRLIYYSQIVNDFQKGDIAEGYSVSREKKESFPLTVTSAQKNPTAFYLCASSSVLGQSYEQYFGPGTRLTVT.

This rearrangement joins TRBV7-8 to TRBJ1-5, with D unclear. Germline lookup yields CDR1 SGHVS and CDR2 FQNEAQ. V was trimmed by 5 bases and J by 4 bases, leaving 9 bases between them. The CDR3 consists of 13 residues. CDR3: CASSRIGNQPQHF. CDR3 nucleotides: TGTGCCAGCAGCCGCATCGGTAATCAGCCCCAGCATTTT.

V and J are TRBV18 and TRBJ1-1; TRBD1 matches 7 bases. CDR3 length equals 14 residues. Germline V gene data show CDR1 as KGHSH and CDR2 as LQKENI. The trim removed 2 bases at V and 5 bases at J, leaving 5 bases unmatched. The CDR3 region has the DNA TGTGCCAGCTCACCAAACGACAGGGCAACTGAAGCTTTCTTT. It is translated as CASSPNDRATEAFF.

This rearrangement joins TRBV6-5 to TRBJ2-7; 8 bases line up with TRBD1. This CDR3 is built from 15 residues. Germline V gene data show CDR1 as MNHEY and CDR2 as SVGAGI. V was clipped by 4 bases and J by 1 base; unmatched bases: 6. For the CDR3, the DNA is TGTGCCAGCAGTTTATACCGGGACAGGTCCTACGAGCAGTACTTC. This translates into CASSLYRDRSYEQYF.

The chain has TRBV27 and TRBJ2-7; no definite D call. Germline V gene data show CDR1 as MNHEY and CDR2 as SMNVEV (reference sequence). This CDR3 region has 13 residues. The germline V and J ends were trimmed by 0 bases and 4 bases, with 7 bases remaining between them. This chain's CDR3 is CASSLSAVYEQYF. The CDR3, as DNA: TGTGCCAGCAGTTTATCGGCGGTGTACGAGCAGTACTTC.